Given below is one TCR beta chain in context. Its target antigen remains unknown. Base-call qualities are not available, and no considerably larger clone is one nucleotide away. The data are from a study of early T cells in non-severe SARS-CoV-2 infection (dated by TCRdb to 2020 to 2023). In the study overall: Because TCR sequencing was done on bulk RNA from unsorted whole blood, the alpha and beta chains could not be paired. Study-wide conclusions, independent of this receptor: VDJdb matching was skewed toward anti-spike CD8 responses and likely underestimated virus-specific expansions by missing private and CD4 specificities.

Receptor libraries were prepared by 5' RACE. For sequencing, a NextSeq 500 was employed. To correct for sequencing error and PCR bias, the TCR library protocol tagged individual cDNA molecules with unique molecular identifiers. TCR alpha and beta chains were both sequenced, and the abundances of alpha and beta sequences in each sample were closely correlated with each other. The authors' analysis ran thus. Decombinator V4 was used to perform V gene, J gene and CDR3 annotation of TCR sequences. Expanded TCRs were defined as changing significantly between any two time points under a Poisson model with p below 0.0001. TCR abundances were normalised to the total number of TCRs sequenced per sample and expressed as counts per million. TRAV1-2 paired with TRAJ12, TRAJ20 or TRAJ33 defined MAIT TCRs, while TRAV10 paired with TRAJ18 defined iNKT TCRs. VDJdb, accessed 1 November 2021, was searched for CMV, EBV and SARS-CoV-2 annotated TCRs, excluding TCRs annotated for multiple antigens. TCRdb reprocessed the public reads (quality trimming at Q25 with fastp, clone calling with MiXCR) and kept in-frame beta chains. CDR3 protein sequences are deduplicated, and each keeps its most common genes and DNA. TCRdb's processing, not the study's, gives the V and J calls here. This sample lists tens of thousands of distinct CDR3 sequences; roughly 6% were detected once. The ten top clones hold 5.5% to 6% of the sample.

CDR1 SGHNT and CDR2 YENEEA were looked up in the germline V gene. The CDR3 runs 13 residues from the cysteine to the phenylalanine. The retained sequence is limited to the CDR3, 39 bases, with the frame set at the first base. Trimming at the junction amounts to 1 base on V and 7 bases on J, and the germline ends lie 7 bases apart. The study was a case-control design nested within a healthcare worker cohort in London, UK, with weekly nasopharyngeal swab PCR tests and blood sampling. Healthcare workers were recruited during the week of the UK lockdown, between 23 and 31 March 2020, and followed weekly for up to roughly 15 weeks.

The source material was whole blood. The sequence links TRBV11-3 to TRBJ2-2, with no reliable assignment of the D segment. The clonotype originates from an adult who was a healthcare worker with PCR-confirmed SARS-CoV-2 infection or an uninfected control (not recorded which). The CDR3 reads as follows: CASSLAVGGELFF. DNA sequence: TGTGCCAGCAGCTTAGCTGTAGGCGGGGAGCTGTTTTTT.